This T cell receptor (beta chain) was captured by sequencing in a study of blood T cells in healthy people across ages. Study observations and caveats: Researchers judged that diversity estimates from one million T cells fell short of true values.

Then a second PCR, running roughly 6 to 12 cycles, was carried out with a sample-barcoded 5' primer and a J-beta primer mix. TCRdb passed the 5' RACE reads through MiXCR, listing each CDR3 protein once. The sample carries around 900,000 distinct CDR3 sequences, roughly half recorded once. This clonotype was recorded a few times. Its antigen is currently unknown. Material for sequencing was blood. This TCR was sampled from an older woman in good health.

Here the CDR3 DNA reads TGTGCCACCAGCACCATCTCACAGGGATGGGGCTACACCTTC. Its protein product is CATSTISQGWGYTF. The genes are TRBV15 and TRBJ1-2, with D possibly matching TRBD1 (6 bases). The CDR3 is 14 amino acids. Germline V gives CDR1 LNHNV, CDR2 YYDKDF (reference sequence). Trimming left V 4 bases short and J 8 bases short, with 17 bases between.